The rows below give T cell receptor beta chains drawn from one sample of a study of human T cells and chemical hapten exposure. TCRdb called the RACE reads again in MiXCR, with one record for every CDR3 protein. The table lists 75,000 to 90,000 distinct CDR3 sequences, approximately 12% of them singletons. Sequenced material: whole blood, taken in connection with sensitization to the hapten diphenylcyclopropenone (DPC). Receptor source: a woman aged 55-70 years with alopecia areata. Some clones in this sample may be carry-over from other donors' samples. The CDR3 runs from the conserved cysteine through the conserved F or W. The D gene is left open where the match is weak. The size of a clone is reported for some rows only, either as once, few or many, or as a class for expanded clones.

v_call	clone_size	j_call	d_call	cdr3_aa	cdr3_nt
TRBV10-3	few	TRBJ2-1	.	CAISEVGGYNEQFF	TGTGCCATCAGTGAAGTAGGGGGGTACAATGAGCAGTTCTTC
TRBV10-3	few	TRBJ2-3	.	CAIRDIAVQSTDTQYF	TGTGCCATCAGGGACATAGCGGTACAGAGCACAGATACGCAGTATTTT
TRBV7-9	few	TRBJ1-1	TRBD1	CASSLEWQGGAFF	TGTGCCAGCAGCTTAGAGTGGCAGGGGGGAGCTTTCTTT
TRBV7-3	few	TRBJ1-5	.	CASGGTVLETEPQHF	TGTGCCAGCGGGGGGACGGTCCTAGAGACGGAGCCCCAGCATTTT
TRBV27	many	TRBJ2-3	TRBD2	CASSLLPYLAGRNTQYF	TGTGCCAGCAGTTTACTCCCCTATCTAGCGGGGAGAAATACGCAGTATTTT
TRBV6-1	.	TRBJ1-1	TRBD1	CASSESGTGLSAFF	TGTGCCAGCAGTGAATCCGGGACAGGGCTTTCGGCTTTCTTT
TRBV29-1	many	TRBJ1-3	TRBD1	CSVGTGTGTGNTIYF	TGCAGCGTGGGGACCGGGACAGGGACTGGAAACACCATATATTTT
TRBV29-1	many	TRBJ2-2	TRBD1	CSVGPDRGAYGELFF	TGCAGCGTGGGACCGGACAGGGGGGCCTACGGGGAGCTGTTTTTT
TRBV2	.	TRBJ2-2	.	CASSQTDAGELFF	TGTGCCAGCAGCCAAACAGACGCCGGGGAGCTGTTTTTT
TRBV11-1	.	TRBJ2-5	.	CASSLAPETQYF	TGTGCCAGCAGCTTAGCGCCCGAGACCCAGTACTTC
TRBV5-1	few	TRBJ1-1	.	CASSDDSPRPFF	TGCGCCAGCAGCGATGATTCTCCCCGGCCTTTCTTT
TRBV4-1	many	TRBJ2-3	.	CASSSAGDTQYF	TGCGCCAGCAGCTCGGCGGGGGATACGCAGTATTTT
TRBV7-2	many	TRBJ2-3	TRBD2	CASGGTSYTQYF	TGTGCCAGCGGCGGGACTAGCTATACGCAGTATTTT
TRBV20-1	few	TRBJ2-2	TRBD2	CSARAGTSGGANTGELFF	TGCAGTGCTAGAGCCGGGACTAGCGGGGGAGCGAACACCGGGGAGCTGTTTTTT
TRBV5-4	.	TRBJ1-1	.	CASSMAQYENTEAFF	TGTGCCAGCAGCATGGCGCAGTACGAGAACACTGAAGCTTTCTTT
TRBV7-9	many	TRBJ2-1	TRBD1	CASSLEGTGQFF	TGTGCCAGCAGCTTAGAGGGGACAGGCCAGTTCTTC
TRBV5-1	.	TRBJ1-1	.	CASKGGQNTEAFF	TGCGCCAGCAAGGGCGGTCAGAACACTGAAGCTTTCTTT
TRBV6-5	many	TRBJ1-2	.	CASSYSEVVGYGYTF	TGTGCCAGCAGTTACTCAGAGGTGGTGGGCTATGGCTACACCTTC
TRBV7-2	many	TRBJ2-5	.	CASSAIGRSETQYF	TGTGCCAGCAGCGCGATAGGGAGAAGTGAGACCCAGTACTTC
TRBV18	.	TRBJ1-1	.	CASSPPSRAEAFF	TGTGCCAGCTCACCACCGAGCAGGGCCGAAGCTTTCTTT
TRBV7-9	many	TRBJ1-2	.	CASSLRSPGDYGYTF	TGTGCCAGCAGTCTACGCTCTCCAGGGGACTATGGCTACACCTTC
TRBV18	.	TRBJ1-1	.	CASSPPGEGTEAFF	TGTGCCAGCTCACCACCAGGTGAGGGCACTGAAGCTTTCTTT
TRBV29-1	few	TRBJ2-2	TRBD1	CSVAGTGQYSNTGELFF	TGCAGCGTTGCTGGGACAGGTCAATACTCGAACACCGGGGAGCTGTTTTTT
TRBV7-9	.	TRBJ2-5	.	CASSQDGAGGETQYF	TGTGCCAGCAGCCAAGATGGAGCAGGGGGGGAGACCCAGTACTTC
TRBV29-1	many	TRBJ2-5	TRBD1	CSVQGVNRETQYF	TGCAGCGTACAGGGGGTCAACAGAGAGACCCAGTACTTC
TRBV9	few	TRBJ2-5	TRBD2	CASSGTAGGRQETQYF	TGTGCCAGCAGCGGAACAGCGGGGGGGCGCCAAGAGACCCAGTACTTC
TRBV29-1	.	TRBJ1-1	.	CSVRDMNTEAFF	TGCAGCGTCAGGGACATGAACACTGAAGCTTTCTTT